A few counts support the clone carrying this TCR beta chain. Its specificity is not known. CD4+CD25+CD127- Tregs, CD4+CD25- non-Tregs, CD4 and CD8 cells were sorted. Thawed PBMCs were rested overnight at 37°C with approximately 200 IU/ml IL-2 before regulatory T cell sorting. The data were obtained in a study of Tregs in tolerant kidney transplant recipients. Study-wide results and caveats: In tolerant patients, donor-specific Tregs outgrew total Tregs, suggesting antigen-driven expansion. Nucleotide sequences could not be compared across some patients' samples due to primer changes.

After removal of 8 bases from V and 7 bases from J, the junction contained 10 bases not matched to a gene. The CDR3 contains 13 residues. Germline V gene sequence: CDR1 KGHSH, CDR2 LQKENI. Sequencing used immunoSEQ multiplex PCR; TCRdb keeps in-frame clones, though not all of them. The table lists roughly 15,000 clones, around four fifths of them singletons. This rearrangement joins TRBV18 to TRBJ1-2, with TRBD1 matching over 7 bases. The sequencing here drew on Tregs from blood, taken before the transplant. The clonotype was recovered from a human donor who received a combined kidney and bone marrow transplant. The CDR3 bases are TGTGCCAGCGTACAGGGGCCCGCGGGTGGCTACACCTTC. Translated, it gives CASVQGPAGGYTF.